A selection of T cell receptor beta chains follows, all from one sample in a study of molecular identifiers for immune sequencing clone quantification. TCRdb re-derived calls from the PCR reads in MiXCR, one entry per CDR3 protein. Of around 470,000 distinct CDR3 sequences in the sample, about a fifth were seen once. Sequencing used naive CD8+ T cells from blood, with Jurkat cell RNA spiked in. The receptors derive from a human donor in good health. Some libraries in this study had Jurkat cell RNA spiked in. Both conserved end residues are part of each CDR3. D genes are given only for firm matches.

length,J,D,V,CDR3
15,TRBJ2-3,NA,TRBV7-9,CASSSIVDITDTQYF
17,TRBJ2-3,NA,TRBV6-1,CASSYRRDSSGTDTQYF
14,TRBJ2-1,NA,TRBV3-2,CASSQDRLGDEQFF
17,TRBJ2-3,NA,TRBV7-2,CASSPVGLEPSTDTQYF
14,TRBJ2-5,NA,TRBV7-6,CASSAPGLGQTQYF
14,TRBJ2-3,NA,TRBV7-9,CASSLVTGTDTQYF
19,TRBJ2-1,NA,TRBV19,CASSIEGRVEIGSYNEQFF
18,TRBJ2-3,TRBD1,TRBV12-3/TRBV12-4,CASSPTPDRAELEDTQYF
16,TRBJ1-1,NA,TRBV11-2,CASSSSPGTTNTEAFF
17,TRBJ2-2,NA,TRBV6-6,CASSTRPTPPNTGELFF
14,TRBJ1-4,TRBD1,TRBV28,CASSETGLGEKLFF
13,TRBJ2-3,NA,TRBV4-2,CASSQQSSDTQYF
16,TRBJ2-5,NA,TRBV14,CASSLTFSTVRGTQYF
17,TRBJ1-1,NA,TRBV5-5,CASSSGGEVPMNTEAFF
14,TRBJ1-6,NA,TRBV6-6,CASSYRTVNSPLHF
13,TRBJ2-1,NA,TRBV4-1,CASSQGWQDEQFF
14,TRBJ2-7,NA,TRBV11-2,CASSAPDGGREQYF
13,TRBJ1-1,NA,TRBV27,CASRYTGKTEAFF
15,TRBJ2-3,TRBD2,TRBV7-2,CASAPGPGGADTQYF
16,TRBJ2-6,NA,TRBV3-1,CASSQDWGSGANVLTF
15,TRBJ2-3,NA,TRBV20-1,CSATKPTTNTDTQYF
15,TRBJ1-5,TRBD1,TRBV6-5,CASSYGQGGGQPQHF
17,TRBJ1-1,TRBD1,TRBV6-2/TRBV6-3,CASTPGPGQGAKTEAFF
14,TRBJ1-5,NA,TRBV27,CANSSGASNQPQHF
11,TRBJ2-1,NA,TRBV6-2/TRBV6-3,CASTFGVEQFF